Listed here are 22 T cell receptor beta chains from one sample, sequenced in a study of blood T cell repertoires in COVID-19. TCRdb keeps only in-frame clones here, not all; method: immunoSEQ multiplex PCR. The profile shows around 68,000 clones, less than 90% of them singletons. The material sequenced was peripheral blood. These receptors all stem from a man aged 80 or over with acute or convalescent COVID-19.

The chain recombines TRBV30 with TRBJ2-3, with 11 positions matching TRBD2. The CDR3 consists of 15 residues. In germline, CDR1 is GTSNPN, CDR2 SVGIG (reference sequence). J lost 2 bases, V lost 4 bases, and 5 bases had no gene match. The CDR3 DNA is TGTGCCTGGACCACTAGCGGGAGCCCCACAGATACGCAGTATTTT. Its protein product is CAWTTSGSPTDTQYF.

This rearrangement joins TRBV21-1 to TRBJ2-7; the DNA was not used to check the table's D call, TRBD2. TRBV21-1 is assigned pseudogene status. CDR3 size: 14 residues. The CDR3 loop reads CASSKVGTVYEQYF. The CDR3 bases are TGTGCCAGCAGCAAAGTGGGGACTGTCTACGAGCAGTACTTC.

V and J are TRBV11-2 and TRBJ1-2; possibly TRBD1 for D (5 bases). Germline V gene lookup returns CDR1 SGHAT and CDR2 FQNNGV. The V and J ends lost 4 bases and 0 bases respectively, with 15 bases between them. The CDR3 length is 16 residues. The CDR3: CASSSQEGFSNYGYTF. The CDR3, as DNA: TGTGCCAGCAGCTCCCAGGAGGGGTTTTCTAACTATGGCTACACCTTC.

V usage is TRBV7-2 and J usage is TRBJ2-1; 13 nucleotides match TRBD2. This CDR3 contains 18 residues. Looked up from germline, CDR1 is SGHTA and CDR2 is FQGNSA. The J segment lost 4 bases and the V segment lost 5 bases, leaving 11 bases of the junction unmatched. The CDR3 loop is CASSPTSGRASAYNEQFF. The CDR3 DNA is TGTGCCAGCAGCCCTACTAGCGGGAGGGCCTCGGCGTACAATGAGCAGTTCTTC.

This chain joins TRBV19 and TRBJ2-6; a weak D match, TRBD1 (6 bases). Germline V gene lookup returns CDR1 LNHDA and CDR2 SQIVND (reference sequence). The CDR3 covers 18 residues. V was trimmed by 10 bases and J by 0 bases, leaving 22 bases between them. The DNA of the CDR3 is TGTGCCACGTTCAGGGGTGGATATTTATCCTCTGGGGCCAACGTCCTGACTTTC. It yields the protein CATFRGGYLSSGANVLTF.

This clone was observed a few times. This chain uses TRBV15 with TRBJ1-2, with a weak D call TRBD1 (6 bases). The V and J ends lost 4 bases and 4 bases respectively, with 16 bases between them. CDR3 length equals 15 residues. From germline, CDR1 is LNHNV and CDR2 YYDKDF (reference sequence). The CDR3 region has the DNA TGTGCCACCAGCACCCCACTGCAGGGGCTCTATGGCTACACCTTC. This gives the protein CATSTPLQGLYGYTF.

This chain uses TRBV9 with TRBJ2-7; no reliable D call. The V and J ends lost 0 bases and 2 bases respectively, with 12 bases between them. Germline CDR1 reads SGDLS; CDR2 reads YYNGEE. The CDR3 sequence is 15 residues long. The CDR3 loop reads CASSVGLLEPYEQYF. The CDR3 region has the DNA TGTGCCAGCAGCGTAGGACTTCTGGAGCCCTACGAGCAGTACTTC.

The V and J genes are TRBV3-1 (or the pseudogene TRBV3-2) and TRBJ1-3; perhaps TRBD1 as D (6 bases). Germline lookup yields CDR1 LGHDT and CDR2 YNNKEL (reference sequence). The V gene lost 5 bases and the J gene lost 1 base, with 9 bases spanning the gap. This CDR3 comprises 14 residues. This chain's CDR3 is CASSERGSGNTIYF. For the CDR3, the DNA is TGTGCCAGCAGCGAGAGGGGGTCTGGAAACACCATATATTTT.

A single count supports this clone. The J gene is TRBJ2-1, the V gene TRBV19; D may be TRBD2 (5 bases). The CDR3 covers 16 residues. V was shortened by 9 bases and J by 7 bases, with 25 bases between the two germline ends. From germline, CDR1 is LNHDA and CDR2 SQIVND (reference sequence). CDR3 protein: CASQSSGGRELNEQFF. As DNA, the CDR3 is TGTGCCAGCCAGTCGAGCGGAGGCCGTGAATTGAATGAGCAGTTCTTC.

This clone appeared a single time. The rearrangement joins TRBV7-8 to TRBJ1-1, with D possibly matching TRBD1 (6 bases). The germline CDR1 and CDR2 sequences are SGHVS and FQNEAQ. Trimming left V 5 bases short and J 5 bases short, with 15 bases between. The CDR3 covers 14 residues. CDR3 amino acids: CASSPQGGVTEAFF. The CDR3 nucleotides are TGTGCCAGCAGCCCTCAAGGGGGGGTAACTGAAGCTTTCTTT.

This clone is a singleton in its sample. J is TRBJ1-5 and V is TRBV19; unclear D gene. V lost 4 bases to trimming and J lost 6 bases, with 16 bases between them. The V gene's germline CDR1 is LNHDA and CDR2 SQIVND (reference sequence). The CDR3 is 15 amino acids. The CDR3 here is CASSRGSQLGQPQHF. The DNA for the CDR3 is TGTGCCAGTAGTAGAGGAAGCCAACTGGGTCAGCCCCAGCATTTT.

The V gene is TRBV30, the J gene TRBJ1-6; tentative D call: TRBD1 (5 bases). V was cut by 6 bases and J by 0 bases, with 9 bases left in between. This CDR3 comprises 14 residues. Germline V gives CDR1 GTSNPN, CDR2 SVGIG (reference sequence). CDR3 nucleotides: TGTGCCTGTGGGGCTAGCTCCTATAATTCACCCCTCCACTTT. Amino acid sequence: CACGASSYNSPLHF.

This clone showed up just a few times. V gene TRBV6-5 combines with J gene TRBJ1-1, with a weak D call TRBD1 (5 bases). The CDR3 is 12 amino acids. V was shortened by 7 bases and J by 7 bases, with 13 bases between the two germline ends. Germline V gene lookup returns CDR1 MNHEY and CDR2 SVGAGI. CDR3 amino acids: CASIRGRSEAFF. CDR3 bases: TGTGCCAGCATAAGGGGCAGGAGTGAAGCTTTCTTT.

The chain uses TRBV9 and TRBJ2-7; 7 bases align to TRBD1. The CDR3 contains 15 residues. V gave up 0 bases and J gave up 9 bases; unmatched junction bases: 12. Germline CDR1 and CDR2: SGDLS and YYNGEE. This chain's CDR3 is CASSVGRPGQSSQYF. In nucleotides, the CDR3 is TGTGCCAGCAGCGTAGGACGACCGGGACAGTCATCGCAGTACTTC.

The chain couples TRBV13 to TRBJ2-5, with 9 bases lining up with TRBD1. J gave up 6 bases and V 5 bases, and 4 bases lay outside the gene matches. CDR3 size: 13 residues. In germline, CDR1 is PRHDT, CDR2 FYEKMQ (reference sequence). The CDR3 reads CASSRGQGKTQYF. As DNA, the CDR3 is TGTGCCAGCAGCCGGGGACAGGGAAAGACCCAGTACTTC.

The chain employs TRBV24-1 and TRBJ2-1; no clear D. This CDR3 is 15 amino acids long. Germline lookup yields CDR1 KGHDR and CDR2 SFDVKD. V was clipped by 1 base and J by 7 bases, with 13 bases between them. This chain's CDR3 is CATSDLHYYKNEQFF. CDR3 nucleotides: TGTGCCACCAGTGATTTACACTATTACAAGAATGAGCAGTTCTTC.

V is TRBV2 and J is TRBJ1-5, with D perhaps matching TRBD1 (5 bases). V shed 0 bases and J shed 1 base, with 7 bases lying between them. The CDR3 totals 15 residues. CDR1 SNHLY and CDR2 FYNNEI come from the germline V gene. The CDR3 loop is CASSEARGSNQPQHF. The DNA of the CDR3 is TGTGCCAGCAGTGAAGCCCGGGGGAGCAATCAGCCCCAGCATTTT.

The V gene is TRBV19, the J gene TRBJ2-7; TRBD2 matches at 14 bases. V lost 5 bases, J lost 1 base, and 13 bases stayed unmatched. Germline CDR1 reads LNHDA; CDR2 reads SQIVND (reference sequence). This CDR3 is built from 19 residues. The CDR3 protein is CASSARRGTSGSASYEQYF. The CDR3 nucleotides read TGTGCCAGTAGTGCCCGCCGGGGGACTAGCGGGAGCGCATCCTACGAGCAGTACTTC. The complete variable domain, with remaining parts taken from reference TRBV19 and TRBJ2-7, reads DGGITQSPKYLFRKEGQNVTLSCEQNLNHDAMYWYRQDPGQGLRLIYYSQIVNDFQKGDIAEGYSVSREKKESFPLTVTSAQKNPTAFYLCASSARRGTSGSASYEQYFGPGTRLTVT.

The chain combines TRBV11-3 with TRBJ2-1, with unresolved D. Trimming shortened V by 3 bases and J by 0 bases, and 6 bases separated the two germline ends. Germline CDR1 SGHNT, CDR2 YENEEA. The CDR3 length is 14 residues. DNA of the CDR3: TGTGCCAGCAGCTTTCGGGTCTCCTACAATGAGCAGTTCTTC. This codes for CASSFRVSYNEQFF.

As for this clone: The sample holds other DNA sequences that translate to the same CDR3. The chain couples TRBV3-1 (or the pseudogene TRBV3-2) to TRBJ1-1, with TRBD1 matching over 11 bases. From germline, CDR1 is LGHDT and CDR2 YNNKEL (reference sequence). V shed 0 bases and J 4 bases; nucleotides not matched to a gene: 1. There are 15 residues in the CDR3. The CDR3 nucleotides read TGTGCCAGCAGCCAAGAGGGGACAGGGGGCACTGAAGCTTTCTTT. Translating gives CASSQEGTGGTEAFF.

V gene TRBV3-1 (or the pseudogene TRBV3-2) combines with J gene TRBJ2-7; 9 bases map to TRBD2. With V trimmed by 4 bases and J by 0 bases, 7 bases remained unmatched. This CDR3 has 16 amino acids. Looked up from germline, CDR1 is LGHDT and CDR2 is YNNKEL (reference sequence). The CDR3, as DNA: TGTGCCAGCAGCCCACTAGGGACTAGCAACTCCTACGAGCAGTACTTC. It is translated as CASSPLGTSNSYEQYF.

The CDR3 protein is CASSLAGAIYTF. The CDR3 bases are TGTGCCAGCAGCTTAGCAGGGGCGATCTACACCTTC. The chain carries TRBV7-6 and TRBJ1-2; TRBD1 might be the D (5 bases). V was cut by 0 bases and J by 10 bases, with 9 bases left in between. The CDR3 has 12 amino acids. Germline V gives CDR1 SGHVS, CDR2 FNYEAQ.